The clone carrying this T cell receptor (beta chain) is a singleton in its sample. The antigen is undetermined. Germline CDR1 MNHNY, CDR2 SVGAGI (reference sequence). CDR3 length: 15 residues. The junction had 6 bases not matched to a gene; V was cut back by 8 bases and J by 3 bases. Authors' data handling: There were rare matches between patient CD8+ clones larger than 1% and published virus-specific TCRB sequences. TCRdb's copy holds only in-frame clones and misses some; the assay was immunoSEQ multiplex PCR. From that table come the V and J calls and clone size; the DNA was used to work out D and trimming. This sample carries about 6,900 clones, roughly 70% of them seen once, and the ten largest clones take approximately 15%. These data originate in a study of somatic mutations in cytotoxic T cells in rheumatoid arthritis. The wider study: There were some V beta antibody-stained T-cell populations flow-sorted at nearly 100% purity, and these included V beta1+ cells sequenced for TCRB. Overall study findings and caveats: Measured CD8+ T-cell clonality, a value compared between rheumatoid arthritis patients and age-matched healthy controls, did not differ significantly. Within 8 of 65 patients, the single biggest CD8+ clone made up more than 20% of CD8+ cells.

The chain uses TRBV6-6 and TRBJ2-2; TRBD1 matches at 10 bases. This clonotype was obtained from an adult with rheumatoid arthritis. The sequencing sample was made of CD8+ T cells sorted from blood. The CDR3 spells CASGGDRGYTGELFF. Here the CDR3 DNA reads TGTGCCAGCGGGGGGGACAGGGGATACACCGGGGAGCTGTTTTTT.